These 19 T cell receptor beta chains came from one sample sequenced in a study of blood T cell repertoires in COVID-19. Data came from immunoSEQ multiplex PCR; TCRdb stores just in-frame clones and leaves some out. The sample shows roughly 39,000 clones, 80% to 90% of them seen only once. What was sequenced was peripheral blood. The receptors originated from an older woman with acute or convalescent COVID-19.

This chain joins TRBV7-9 and TRBJ2-5, with TRBD2 identical over 10 bases. Germline V lookup: CDR1 SEHNR, CDR2 FQNEAQ (reference sequence). The CDR3 length is 12 residues. With V trimmed by 4 bases and J by 11 bases, 4 bases remained unmatched. The CDR3 here is CASSYTSGEQYF. The DNA of the CDR3 is TGTGCCAGCAGCTATACTAGCGGGGAACAGTACTTC.

The chain carries TRBV9 and TRBJ1-3; possible D gene TRBD1, 5 bases. The CDR3 extends over 14 amino acids. Germline CDR1 SGDLS, CDR2 YYNGEE. Between the trimmed V and J ends, which lost 2 bases and 3 bases, there was a span of 9 bases. This CDR3 reads CASSVQGIGNTIYF. In DNA, the CDR3 is TGTGCCAGCAGCGTTCAGGGAATTGGAAACACCATATATTTT.

Worth noting for this clone: Sequence at one end of the junction differs from germline and may be a read error. This rearrangement joins TRBV18 to TRBJ2-1; tentative D call: TRBD1 (6 bases). The CDR3 has 13 amino acids. Germline loops: CDR1 KGHSH, CDR2 LQKENI. In DNA, the CDR3 is TGTGTCAGCTCAAACGGACAGTCCAATGAGCAGTTCTTC. Translated, it gives CVSSNGQSNEQFF.

CDR3 residues: CASSPNPSAEAFF. The CDR3 DNA reads as TGTGCCAGCTCACCAAATCCCTCAGCTGAAGCTTTCTTT. This chain connects TRBV18 to TRBJ1-1; D ambiguous. The V end was cut by 2 bases, the J end by 6 bases, with 10 bases between. The germline V gene has CDR1 KGHSH and CDR2 LQKENI. The CDR3 covers 13 residues.

The chain uses TRBV11-3 and TRBJ2-1, with D perhaps TRBD1 (5 bases). This CDR3 is 13 amino acids long. Looked up from germline, CDR1 is SGHNT and CDR2 is YENEEA. V was trimmed by 3 bases and J by 5 bases, leaving 8 bases between them. CDR3 DNA sequence: TGTGCCAGCAGCTTGGCAGGGAACAATGAGCAGTTCTTC. Translation: CASSLAGNNEQFF.

V usage is TRBV24-1 and J usage is TRBJ2-5; D unclear. The CDR3 consists of 14 residues. Between the trimmed V and J ends, which lost 1 base and 3 bases, there was a span of 8 bases. CDR1 is KGHDR and CDR2 is SFDVKD in the germline V gene. CDR3 in amino acids: CATSDLTSEETQYF. As DNA, the CDR3 is TGTGCCACCAGTGATTTAACCAGCGAAGAGACCCAGTACTTC.

The CDR3 bases are TGTGCCAGCAGCTTACATATGAGGACTGAAGCTTTCTTT. Protein sequence: CASSLHMRTEAFF. The chain couples TRBV7-9 to TRBJ1-1; no firm D call. Per the germline V gene, CDR1 is SEHNR and CDR2 is FQNEAQ (reference sequence). The CDR3 consists of 13 residues. V was trimmed by 2 bases and J by 5 bases, leaving 9 bases between them.

In this sample, this clone turned up a few times. This chain links TRBV11-3 with TRBJ1-1, with no clear D. V dropped 1 base and J dropped 4 bases, with 10 bases sitting between them. In germline, CDR1 is SGHNT, CDR2 YENEEA. The CDR3 consists of 14 residues. The CDR3 region has the DNA TGTGCCAGCAGCTTAGCCGCTCTCGGCACTGAAGCTTTCTTT. This codes for CASSLAALGTEAFF.

This chain connects TRBV24-1 to TRBJ2-2; D is possibly TRBD2 (6 bases). From germline, CDR1 is KGHDR and CDR2 SFDVKD. There are 15 residues in the CDR3. Between the trimmed V and J ends, which lost 5 bases and 4 bases, there was a span of 13 bases. CDR3 residues: CATSVRQAGTGELFF. The CDR3 DNA is TGTGCCACCAGTGTACGCCAAGCGGGCACCGGGGAGCTGTTTTTT.

This chain connects TRBV19 to TRBJ1-3; no definite D call. Germline values: CDR1 LNHDA, CDR2 SQIVND (reference sequence). The V end lost 3 bases, the J end lost 2 bases, and 5 bases lay between the germline ends. The CDR3 sequence is 13 residues long. The CDR3 loop is CASSIQAGNTIYF. CDR3 DNA: TGTGCCAGTAGTATCCAGGCTGGAAACACCATATATTTT.

The genes are TRBV19 and TRBJ2-5; 7 positions match TRBD1. V shed 5 bases and J 4 bases; nucleotides not matched to a gene: 7. Per germline, CDR1 LNHDA and CDR2 SQIVND (reference sequence). This CDR3 region has 14 residues. This chain's CDR3 is CASSPTGARETQYF. For the CDR3, the DNA is TGTGCCAGTAGTCCAACAGGGGCCAGAGAGACCCAGTACTTC.

The V gene is TRBV5-1, the J gene TRBJ2-2, with TRBD2 identical over 7 bases. This CDR3 comprises 13 residues. CDR1 and CDR2 (germline): SGHRS, YFSETQ. The V segment lost 2 bases and the J segment 5 bases; nucleotides outside the gene matches: 0. CDR3 nucleotide sequence: TGCGCCAGCAGCTTCGGGGGGACCGGGGAGCTGTTTTTT. Protein product: CASSFGGTGELFF.

Notes on this clone: Mismatch with germline at one junction end may stem from a read error. The chain joins TRBV7-7 to TRBJ2-5, with TRBD2 matching over 7 bases. CDR1 and CDR2 from the germline V gene are SSHAT and FNYEAQ (reference sequence). The CDR3 is 16 residues long. This chain's CDR3 is CASSPTSAEAQETQYF. CDR3 coding DNA: TGTGCTAGCAGCCCAACTAGCGCGGAGGCCCAAGAGACCCAGTACTTC.

The rearrangement uses TRBV6-5 and TRBJ1-1, with 7 positions matching TRBD1. J was trimmed by 1 base and V by 4 bases; bases with no gene match: 3. CDR3 size: 14 residues. Germline CDR1 is MNHEY and CDR2 is SVGAGI. The CDR3 nucleotides are TGTGCCAGCAGTTTAGACAGGGAGAACACTGAAGCTTTCTTT. Translated: CASSLDRENTEAFF.

This chain uses TRBV28 with TRBJ2-5, with D possibly being TRBD1 (6 bases). The germline gives CDR1 MDHEN, CDR2 SYDVKM. The CDR3 is 16 amino acids. The V gene lost 1 base and the J gene lost 4 bases, with 16 bases spanning the gap. The CDR3 loop is CASSLFEGVVVETQYF. CDR3 in DNA: TGTGCCAGCAGTTTATTCGAGGGGGTAGTAGTAGAGACCCAGTACTTC. The full variable domain, in which reference TRBV28 and TRBJ2-5 provide the parts outside the CDR3, is DVKVTQSSRYLVKRTGEKVFLECVQDMDHENMFWYRQDPGLGLRLIYFSYDVKMKEKGDIPEGYSVSREKKERFSLILESASTNQTSMYLCASSLFEGVVVETQYFGPGTRLLVL.

Worth noting for this clone: The germline gene is not matched at one end of the junction; a read error may be the cause. The chain recombines TRBV4-3 with TRBJ2-1; D is ambiguous. This CDR3 is built from 12 residues. Germline loops: CDR1 LGHNA, CDR2 YSLEER. The CDR3 reads CASVPTAALQIF. The CDR3 DNA is TGCGCCAGCGTACCCACAGCTGCTCTGCAGATCTTC.

This sequence joins TRBV2 and TRBJ2-5; 15 nucleotides align to TRBD2. CDR1 and CDR2 (germline): SNHLY, FYNNEI. Unmatched junction bases numbered 8, after V lost 7 bases and J lost 5 bases. The CDR3 runs to 16 residues. The CDR3 region is CASTKTGLAGGETQYF. The CDR3 DNA reads TGTGCCAGCACCAAAACTGGACTAGCGGGAGGGGAGACCCAGTACTTC.

The rearrangement joins TRBV5-1 to TRBJ2-5, with D uncertain. The CDR3 runs to 14 residues. V lost 0 bases to trimming and J lost 2 bases, with 8 bases between them. Germline V gene lookup returns CDR1 SGHRS and CDR2 YFSETQ. This CDR3 is CASSLDPGQETQYF. In DNA form, the CDR3 reads TGCGCCAGCAGCTTGGATCCAGGACAAGAGACCCAGTACTTC.

The rearrangement links TRBV7-2 to TRBJ1-3, with D possibly being TRBD1 (6 bases). Germline-derived CDR1 and CDR2 are SGHTA and FQGNSA. The length of the CDR3 is 14 residues. Trimming removed 1 base at V and 3 bases at J, with 7 bases between. This CDR3 reads CASSLGTVGNTIYF. The CDR3 DNA is TGTGCCAGCAGCTTAGGGACAGTTGGAAACACCATATATTTT.